The text below deals with one T cell receptor (beta chain). The antigen remains unidentified. Trimming took off 7 bases at V and 8 bases at J, with 18 bases between the two ends. The CDR3 sequence is 14 residues long. The data were taken from a study of early T cells in non-severe SARS-CoV-2 infection. Study-level information: Chains were unpaired, as sequencing was done on bulk RNA from unsorted whole blood. Study-wide results and limits: A preference for anti-spike CD8 responses marked VDJdb matching, which missed private and CD4 specificities.

Unique molecular identifiers were affixed to single, distinct cDNA molecules. From the 5' RACE reads, TCRdb called clonotypes with MiXCR, one entry per CDR3 protein. This table holds some 64,000 distinct CDR3 sequences, 20% found once. The chain has TRBV12-3 or TRBV12-4 and TRBJ2-1; tentative D call: TRBD1 (6 bases). This receptor was identified in an adult who was a healthcare worker with PCR-confirmed SARS-CoV-2 infection or an uninfected control (not recorded which). The specimen comprised whole blood, sampled at baseline. CDR3 sequence: CASIATGRKDEQFF. The CDR3 bases are TGTGCCAGCATTGCGACAGGTCGAAAGGATGAGCAGTTCTTC.